A selection of T cell receptor beta chains follows, all from one sample in a study of response to subunit inactivated influenza vaccine. TCRdb redid the calling of the RT-PCR reads with MiXCR, one entry per CDR3 protein. The sample lists 600,000 to 700,000 distinct CDR3 sequences; 14% were seen once. The starting material was PBMCs from blood, obtained 14 days before vaccination. The receptors stem from a man in his forties or fifties who received an inactivated influenza vaccine. Each CDR3 is given with its conserved first and last residue. The D gene is left open where the match is weak. A row's size may be missing; if present it is once, few, many or a size class.

v_call	cdr3_length	j_call	d_call	clone_size	cdr3_aa	cdr3_nt
TRBV20-1	14	TRBJ2-7	TRBD2	NA	CSAGGRDYSYEQYF	TGCAGTGCAGGCGGCCGGGACTACTCCTACGAGCAGTACTTC
TRBV9	15	TRBJ2-1	NA	few	CASSVAGYSYNEQFF	TGTGCCAGCAGCGTAGCCGGGTATTCCTACAATGAGCAGTTCTTC
TRBV5-1	17	TRBJ2-5	NA	few	CASHRGRGDGIWETQYF	TGCGCCAGCCACCGAGGACGTGGGGATGGGATTTGGGAGACCCAGTACTTC
TRBV12-3/TRBV12-4	16	TRBJ2-1	NA	NA	CASSSSYREKGNEQFF	TGTGCCAGCAGTTCCTCCTACCGGGAAAAGGGGAATGAGCAGTTCTTC
TRBV28	13	TRBJ1-2	NA	many	CASSPDSLLGYTF	TGTGCCAGCAGTCCCGACAGCCTGCTGGGCTACACCTTC
TRBV6-2/TRBV6-3	15	TRBJ2-7	TRBD2	NA	CASSYEAGVSYEQYF	TGTGCCAGCAGTTATGAGGCGGGGGTCTCCTACGAGCAGTACTTC
TRBV28	16	TRBJ2-1	NA	many	CASSKPGITSYNEQFF	TGTGCCAGCAGTAAACCGGGGATAACCTCCTACAATGAGCAGTTCTTC
TRBV5-6	13	TRBJ2-5	NA	few	CASRQGGEETQYF	TGTGCCAGCAGACAGGGTGGGGAAGAGACCCAGTACTTC
TRBV7-8	14	TRBJ2-5	TRBD1	NA	CASSHRDRVETQYF	TGTGCCAGCAGCCACCGGGACAGGGTGGAGACCCAGTACTTC
TRBV2	15	TRBJ1-2	NA	NA	CASSDGGSGNYGYTF	TGTGCCAGCAGTGATGGCGGCTCCGGGAACTATGGCTACACCTTC
TRBV2	14	TRBJ2-7	TRBD1	few	CASSRDRSTYEQYF	TGTGCCAGCAGTCGGGACAGGAGCACCTACGAGCAGTACTTC
TRBV27	14	TRBJ1-4	NA	few	CASSLTAANEKLFF	TGTGCCAGCAGTCTGACGGCAGCTAATGAAAAACTGTTTTTT
TRBV15	14	TRBJ1-1	NA	few	CATSRVREGAEAFF	TGTGCCACCAGCAGGGTGAGGGAGGGTGCTGAAGCTTTCTTT
TRBV15	13	TRBJ2-7	NA	NA	CATHIGGGSEQYF	TGTGCCACCCATATCGGGGGTGGGTCCGAGCAGTACTTC
TRBV25-1	11	TRBJ2-3	NA	NA	CASSARNTQYF	TGTGCCAGCAGTGCGAGGAATACGCAGTATTTT
TRBV7-8	14	TRBJ1-1	NA	NA	CASSPTGGTTEAFF	TGTGCCAGCAGCCCGACCGGGGGGACCACTGAAGCTTTCTTT
TRBV10-2	14	TRBJ1-1	NA	many	CASRGFGPNTEAFF	TGCGCCAGCAGGGGATTTGGGCCGAACACTGAAGCTTTCTTT
TRBV12-3/TRBV12-4	16	TRBJ1-5	NA	NA	CASSPLGQGGNQPQHF	TGTGCCAGCAGTCCCCTAGGTCAGGGAGGCAATCAGCCCCAGCATTTT
TRBV4-3	16	TRBJ2-6	NA	NA	CASSQGGGGGANVLTF	TGCGCCAGCAGCCAAGGGGGCGGTGGCGGGGCCAACGTCCTGACTTTC
TRBV11-3	16	TRBJ2-2	TRBD2	few	CASSSRTSGRSGELFF	TGTGCCAGCAGCTCCCGGACTAGCGGGAGGTCCGGGGAGCTGTTTTTT
TRBV5-1	14	TRBJ1-1	NA	many	CASSSAGQNTEAFF	TGCGCCAGCAGCAGTGCCGGACAGAACACTGAAGCTTTCTTT
TRBV7-2	15	TRBJ1-5	NA	NA	CASSPWEQGTQPQHF	TGTGCCAGCAGCCCCTGGGAACAGGGCACTCAGCCCCAGCATTTT
TRBV28	15	TRBJ2-1	NA	NA	CASSLSRYWYNEQFF	TGTGCCAGCAGTTTAAGCCGGTATTGGTACAATGAGCAGTTCTTC
TRBV27	17	TRBJ2-3	NA	NA	CASSWTSRLSETDTQYF	TGTGCCAGCAGTTGGACGTCAAGATTAAGCGAAACAGATACGCAGTATTTT
TRBV5-1	16	TRBJ2-1	NA	NA	CASSIRLGSSYNEQFF	TGCGCCAGCAGCATCCGACTAGGTAGCTCCTACAATGAGCAGTTCTTC
TRBV24-1	14	TRBJ2-2	TRBD1	NA	CATEGQGAAGELFF	TGTGCCACCGAGGGACAGGGGGCGGCCGGGGAGCTGTTTTTT
TRBV6-2/TRBV6-3	17	TRBJ2-1	TRBD2	NA	CASTVWTSGNSYNEQFF	TGTGCCAGCACCGTTTGGACTAGCGGAAACTCCTACAATGAGCAGTTCTTC
TRBV10-3	11	TRBJ2-1	NA	many	CASSGWNEQFF	TGTGCCAGCTCAGGGTGGAATGAGCAGTTCTTC
TRBV6-5	14	TRBJ2-2	TRBD1	few	CASSYRHRGGELFF	TGTGCCAGCAGTTACCGACACAGGGGAGGGGAGCTGTTTTTT
TRBV2	13	TRBJ2-7	NA	NA	CASMEGVFYEQYF	TGTGCCAGCATGGAGGGGGTGTTTTACGAGCAGTACTTC
TRBV30	11	TRBJ2-7	NA	NA	CAWGGYYEQYF	TGTGCCTGGGGAGGGTACTACGAGCAGTACTTC
TRBV5-1	14	TRBJ2-5	TRBD2	NA	CATAPRWGGETQYF	TGCGCCACCGCCCCGCGGTGGGGGGGAGAGACCCAGTACTTC
TRBV11-2	15	TRBJ2-2	NA	NA	CASSRTRAGTGELFF	TGTGCCAGCAGCAGGACACGGGCGGGGACCGGGGAGCTGTTTTTT
TRBV20-1	13	TRBJ2-5	TRBD1	NA	CSARDRTGATQYF	TGCAGTGCTAGAGATCGAACAGGGGCGACCCAGTACTTC
TRBV4-2	15	TRBJ1-1	NA	few	CASSPQRAKNTEAFF	TGTGCCAGCAGCCCCCAGCGTGCGAAGAACACTGAAGCTTTCTTT
TRBV12-3/TRBV12-4	20	TRBJ2-5	NA	few	CASSLDLGDWLGEYQETQYF	TGTGCCAGCAGTTTAGACCTGGGGGACTGGCTAGGGGAGTACCAAGAGACCCAGTACTTC
TRBV4-1	15	TRBJ2-7	TRBD1	many	CASSQVSGGLYEQYF	TGCGCCAGCAGCCAAGTGTCAGGGGGCCTGTACGAGCAGTACTTC
TRBV2	14	TRBJ2-1	NA	NA	CASRGSGNYNEQFF	TGTGCCAGCAGGGGTAGCGGAAACTACAATGAGCAGTTCTTC
TRBV10-1	15	TRBJ2-1	NA	few	CASSASRSSYNEQFF	TGCGCCAGCAGTGCTAGCCGGAGCTCCTACAATGAGCAGTTCTTC
TRBV5-1	15	TRBJ1-1	TRBD1	many	CASRPYRGLDTEAFF	TGCGCCAGCAGGCCATACAGGGGATTGGACACTGAAGCTTTCTTT
TRBV7-2	15	TRBJ2-7	NA	many	CASSLRASLMYEQYF	TGTGCCAGCAGCCTTCGGGCTAGTCTCATGTACGAGCAGTACTTC
TRBV5-1	15	TRBJ1-1	NA	NA	CASSLTPDSYTEAFF	TGCGCCAGCAGCTTGACCCCTGACAGTTACACTGAAGCTTTCTTT